This T cell receptor beta chain derives from a study of regulatory T cells in long-lasting Graves disease. Study results and limitations: Peripheral blood was the sole material, not thyroid tissue.

On this clonotype itself: Antigen specificity is unknown.

The time point here: newly diagnosed GD, antithyroid drugs for less than 3 months. Extracted PBMC RNA gave rise to the TCR library. The source of the patients was an endocrinology department in Xi'an, China. Germline assignment: CDR1 SEHNR and CDR2 FQNEAQ (reference sequence). The CDR3 extends over 15 amino acids. V lost 5 bases to trimming and J lost 5 bases; unmatched junction nucleotides: 9. Investigators prepared the TCR beta libraries by applying iRepertoire HTBI primers and Arm-PCR of CDR3 regions. MiXCR, applied by TCRdb to the multiplex PCR reads, yields one record per CDR3 protein. There are a few hundred thousand distinct CDR3 sequences in the sample; about an eighth occur only once, and 15% to 20% lies in the top ten. These data were likewise used in another study, on T cells in Graves' hyperthyroidism and ophthalmopathy.

The receptor's source is a young woman with Graves disease. Sequencing was performed on peripheral blood mononuclear cells (PBMCs), taken at new diagnosis, from a patient treated with antithyroid drugs. This chain uses TRBV7-9 with TRBJ2-1; 7 bases align to TRBD2. CDR3 DNA: TGTGCCAGCAGCGGCTTGGCGGGGGAGAACAATGAGCAGTTCTTC. It yields the protein CASSGLAGENNEQFF.